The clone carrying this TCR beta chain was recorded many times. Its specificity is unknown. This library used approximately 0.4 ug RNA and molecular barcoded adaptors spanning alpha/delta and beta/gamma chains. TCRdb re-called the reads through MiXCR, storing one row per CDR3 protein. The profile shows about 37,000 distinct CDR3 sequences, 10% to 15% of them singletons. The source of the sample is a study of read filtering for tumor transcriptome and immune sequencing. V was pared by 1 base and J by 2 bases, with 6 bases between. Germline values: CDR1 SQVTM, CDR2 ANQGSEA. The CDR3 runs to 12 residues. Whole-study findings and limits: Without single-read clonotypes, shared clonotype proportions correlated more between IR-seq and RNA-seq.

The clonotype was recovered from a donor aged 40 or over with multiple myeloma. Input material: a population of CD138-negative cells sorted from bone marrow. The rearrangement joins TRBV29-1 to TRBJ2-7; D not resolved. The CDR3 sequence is CSVEGMTYEQYF. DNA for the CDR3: TGCAGCGTTGAAGGCATGACCTACGAGCAGTACTTC.